This T cell receptor (beta chain) came from a study of blood T cell repertoires in COVID-19. Overall study context: T cells, B-cell-depleted T cells, or PBMCs provided the cDNA or gDNA that served as material.

Original handling: Reference gene primers were amplified, and this amplification served to estimate nucleated cell counts. Produced via immunoSEQ multiplex PCR; TCRdb's table is partial and in-frame only. V and J calls and clone size are copied from that table; D and trimming were computed from the DNA. The table has roughly 73,000 clones, 89% seen once. This CDR3 is built from 12 residues. V was trimmed by 2 bases and J by 4 bases, leaving 4 bases between them. The sample consisted of peripheral blood. The genes are TRBV12-3 or TRBV12-4 and TRBJ2-3; D is uncertain. The clonotype originates from a man older than 75 with acute or convalescent COVID-19. The CDR3 protein is CASSLRADTQYF. The CDR3 DNA sequence: TGTGCCAGCAGTTTACGCGCAGATACGCAGTATTTT.